This record concerns one TCR beta chain sequence. Germline V gene lookup returns CDR1 SGHDT and CDR2 YYEEEE. The CDR3 consists of 18 residues. The trim removed 0 bases at V and 7 bases at J, leaving 17 bases unmatched. This sample is drawn from a study of shared T cell receptors in the human thymus. This table comes from immunoSEQ multiplex PCR, and its TCRdb copy is limited to in-frame clones, with some not included. The sample comprises more than 550,000 clones, around 87% of which are singletons, and roughly 0.0086% rests with the top ten. These data are also associated with another study on human thymus T cells.

The chain is built from TRBV5-6 and TRBJ2-5, with 8 nucleotides matching TRBD1. This receptor was identified in a boy under two years old with a congenital heart defect. Material: thymocytes. The CDR3 sequence is CASSLAPRTGTGSWTQYF. The CDR3 nucleotides read TGTGCCAGCAGCTTGGCCCCAAGGACCGGGACAGGATCATGGACCCAGTACTTC.